Each of the 16 T cell receptor beta chains below was sequenced from the same sample in a study of shared clonotypes between healthy human individuals. Sequenced by immunoSEQ multiplex PCR; TCRdb stores in-frame clones only, minus some. The sample holds some 2,400,000 clones, approximately 96% seen once. The sample was naive CD4+ T cells sorted from blood. Subset reported: CD45RA+ positively selected. Receptors originate from a man aged 18 to 30 in good health.

The chain joins TRBV29-1 to TRBJ2-2; TRBD1 or TRBD2 may be the D gene (6 bases each). Looked up from germline, CDR1 is SQVTM and CDR2 is ANQGSEA. The CDR3 has 13 residues. V shed 8 bases and J shed 3 bases, with 13 bases lying between them. This CDR3 reads CSISGGDTGELFF. For the CDR3, the DNA is TGCAGCATCTCCGGGGGCGACACCGGGGAGCTGTTTTTT.

The genes are TRBV5-1 and TRBJ2-7; D is undetermined. The germline V gene has CDR1 SGHRS and CDR2 YFSETQ. The CDR3 has 14 residues. The germline V and J ends were trimmed by 7 bases and 0 bases, with 14 bases remaining between them. CDR3 nucleotide sequence: TGCGCCAGCCAGATGGACGCGAGCTCCTACGAGCAGTACTTC. Amino acid sequence: CASQMDASSYEQYF.

The genes are TRBV9 and TRBJ2-5, with D perhaps matching TRBD2 (5 bases). Trimming removed 0 bases at V and 9 bases at J, with 15 bases between. Germline V gene lookup returns CDR1 SGDLS and CDR2 YYNGEE. The CDR3 runs 14 residues. In nucleotides, the CDR3 is TGTGCCAGCAGCGTAGCGGGAAACAGTCAGGCCCAGTACTTC. It codes for CASSVAGNSQAQYF. Looking up the rest from reference TRBV9 and TRBJ2-5 gives the full variable domain: DSGVTQTPKHLITATGQRVTLRCSPRSGDLSVYWYQQSLDQGLQFLIQYYNGEERAKGNILERFSAQQFPDLHSELNLSSLELGDSALYFCASSVAGNSQAQYFGPGTRLLVL.

With regard to this clone: Distinct nucleotide sequences in the sample also encode this CDR3. This chain connects TRBV2 to TRBJ1-5; D is unresolved. Trimming took 1 base from V and 6 from J, leaving 4 bases between them. CDR1 and CDR2 from the germline V gene are SNHLY and FYNNEI. The CDR3 runs 12 residues. The CDR3 spells CASSEVGQPQHF. In DNA, the CDR3 is TGTGCCAGCAGTGAAGTTGGTCAGCCCCAGCATTTT.

The chain carries TRBV6-7 and TRBJ2-7; D remains ambiguous. TRBV6-7 is placed among ORFs of uncertain function. The ends were cut back, 3 bases at V and 0 bases at J, with 12 bases in the middle. The CDR3 consists of 15 residues. CDR3: CASSYQLRHSYEQYF. The CDR3 DNA sequence: TGTGCCAGCAGTTATCAGCTGCGCCACTCCTACGAGCAGTACTTC.

The rearrangement links TRBV19 to TRBJ2-6; D is possibly TRBD1 (5 bases). V lost 5 bases to trimming and J lost 3 bases, with 11 bases between them. Germline CDR1 LNHDA, CDR2 SQIVND (reference sequence). This CDR3 comprises 15 residues. CDR3 in DNA: TGTGCCAGTAGTGTCAGGGATGGTGGGGCCAACGTCCTGACTTTC. Translating gives CASSVRDGGANVLTF.

The chain has TRBV7-8 and TRBJ2-4, with D possibly TRBD1 on 7 matching bases. V lost 1 base and J lost 9, with 13 bases in between. The CDR3 consists of 14 residues. From germline, CDR1 is SGHVS and CDR2 FQNEAQ. The CDR3: CASSLGGQEGIQYF. In DNA, the CDR3 is TGTGCCAGCAGCTTAGGAGGACAGGAGGGCATTCAGTACTTC.

The V and J genes are TRBV7-2 and TRBJ2-7; tentatively, D is TRBD2 (6 bases). Germline assignment: CDR1 SGHTA and CDR2 FQGNSA. With 5 bases removed from V and 4 bases from J, the gap between germline ends came to 15 bases. The CDR3 consists of 14 residues. The chain's CDR3 is CASSLAGSEYEQYF. CDR3 in DNA: TGTGCCAGCAGCCTCGCCGGGAGTGAATACGAGCAGTACTTC.

This chain joins TRBV6-5 and TRBJ2-7; D is perhaps TRBD1 (5 bases). The CDR3 runs to 15 residues. Trimming shortened V by 5 bases and J by 2 bases, and 16 bases separated the two germline ends. CDR1 MNHEY and CDR2 SVGAGI come from the germline V gene. CDR3 residues: CASSPTGYSAYEQYF. The DNA of the CDR3 is TGTGCCAGCAGTCCAACAGGCTATTCGGCCTACGAGCAGTACTTC.

The CDR3 protein is CASSRGRGETQYF. The CDR3, as DNA: TGTGCCAGCAGCCGTGGGAGGGGCGAGACCCAGTACTTC. The chain joins TRBV7-2 to TRBJ2-5; 7 bases fit TRBD2. Per germline, CDR1 SGHTA and CDR2 FQGNSA. The CDR3 consists of 13 residues. V lost 5 bases, J lost 5 bases, and 5 bases stayed unmatched.

V is TRBV19 and J is TRBJ1-5; D is unresolved. The CDR3 totals 16 residues. Germline-derived CDR1 and CDR2 are LNHDA and SQIVND (reference sequence). The germline V and J ends were trimmed by 5 bases and 2 bases, with 16 bases remaining between them. CDR3 nucleotide sequence: TGTGCCAGTAGTTCCACTGGGCCTCGGGGCAATCAGCCCCAGCATTTT. Protein: CASSSTGPRGNQPQHF.

This clone was recorded only once. Other DNA sequences in this specimen translate into the identical CDR3. V gene TRBV6-1 combines with J gene TRBJ2-7; D ambiguous. CDR1 is MNHNS, CDR2 SASEGT, per germline. V was cut by 4 bases and J by 4 bases, with 5 bases left in between. The length of the CDR3 is 11 residues. The CDR3 region has the DNA TGTGCCAGCAGTGGGGCGTACGAGCAGTACTTC. It encodes CASSGAYEQYF.

V is TRBV21-1 and J is TRBJ2-1; the table calls TRBD1, which could not be checked here. TRBV21-1 is flagged as a pseudogene. The CDR3 length is 16 residues. CDR3: CASSKVSGQYYNEQFF. The CDR3 bases are TGTGCCAGCAGCAAAGTATCCGGACAGTACTACAATGAGCAGTTCTTC.

The rearrangement joins TRBV2 to TRBJ2-7, with 7 bases lining up with TRBD1. This CDR3 is built from 14 residues. Germline V lookup: CDR1 SNHLY, CDR2 FYNNEI. With 7 bases clipped from V and 2 bases from J, the junction kept 8 bases outside the gene matches. The CDR3 loop is CASNVNRGPYEQYF. DNA of the CDR3: TGTGCCAGCAATGTTAACAGGGGACCCTACGAGCAGTACTTC.

A remark on this clone: Other DNA sequences of this sample code for an identical CDR3. The chain carries TRBV6-6 and TRBJ2-7; TRBD2 aligns across 9 bases. V trimming: 6 bases; J trimming: 0 bases; junction bases outside the gene matches: 3. Per the germline V gene, CDR1 is MNHNY and CDR2 is SVGAGI (reference sequence). This CDR3 comprises 14 residues. CDR3 bases: TGTGCCAGCAGCCTGACTAGCGGCTCCTACGAGCAGTACTTC. It specifies CASSLTSGSYEQYF.

The chain couples TRBV10-3 to TRBJ1-6, with TRBD1 matching over 9 bases. The length of the CDR3 is 15 residues. CDR1 and CDR2 (germline): ENHRY, SYGVKD. With V trimmed by 4 bases and J by 5 bases, 3 bases remained unmatched. CDR3 amino acids: CAISVGTGNNSPLHF. CDR3 DNA: TGTGCCATCAGTGTCGGGACAGGGAATAATTCACCCCTCCACTTT.